Each of the 27 T cell receptor beta chains below was sequenced from the same sample in a study of patients and donors after allogeneic stem cell transplantation. TCRdb independently ran MiXCR on the RT-PCR reads; one entry per CDR3 protein. The data show 3,000 or so distinct CDR3 sequences, roughly 5.2% seen once. The sequenced sample consisted of blood, either unsorted or a sorted T cell fraction (not recorded which). Source of these receptors: a human donor who was either an allogeneic HSCT recipient or a stem cell or donor lymphocyte infusion donor (not recorded which). It is not recorded whose cells these are; they may come from a transplant donor.

This clonotype was observed a few times. The chain couples TRBV5-8 to TRBJ1-2, with D possibly matching TRBD1 (5 bases). Germline-derived CDR1 and CDR2 are SGHTS and YDEGEE. V lost 5 bases and J 6 bases, leaving 11 bases between the germline ends. This CDR3 is built from 12 residues. CDR3: CASREGNDGYTF. The DNA of the CDR3 is TGTGCCAGCAGAGAGGGGAATGATGGCTACACCTTC. The full variable domain, its missing parts supplied by reference TRBV5-8 and TRBJ1-2, is EAGVTQSPTHLIKTRGQQATLRCSPISGHTSVYWYQQALGLGLQFLLWYDEGEERNRGNFPPRFSGRQFPNYSSELNVNALELEDSALYLCASREGNDGYTFGSGTRLTVV.

This clonotype ranks as medium-sized (0.01 to 0.1%). This rearrangement joins TRBV13 to TRBJ1-1; D is possibly TRBD1 (6 bases). The V end lost 10 bases, the J end lost 4 bases, and 13 bases lay between the germline ends. The germline gives CDR1 PRHDT, CDR2 FYEKMQ (reference sequence). The CDR3 spans 12 residues. The CDR3 DNA reads as TGTGCCAACAGGGCTTGGGGCACTGAAGCTTTCTTT. This codes for CANRAWGTEAFF.

In its sample, this clonotype is medium-sized. The rearrangement uses TRBV25-1 and TRBJ2-2; 8 bases match TRBD2. Per the germline V gene, CDR1 is MGHDK and CDR2 is SYGVNS. Trimming removed 10 bases from V and 3 bases from J; junction bases left unmatched: 4. The CDR3 loop spans 13 amino acids. The CDR3 DNA sequence: TGTGCCACCGGGAGGGCCGACACCGGGGAGCTGTTTTTT. Amino acid sequence: CATGRADTGELFF. Full variable domain (rest looked up from reference TRBV25-1 and TRBJ2-2): EADIYQTPRYLVIGTGKKITLECSQTMGHDKMYWYQQDPGMELHLIHYSYGVNSTEKGDLSSESTVSRIRTEHFPLTLESARPSHTSQYLCATGRADTGELFFGEGSRLTVL.

By sample share, this clonotype is medium-sized. The junction departs from germline at one end; a sequencing error may be responsible. The V call is TRBV7-7, the J call TRBJ2-5, with D perhaps assigned TRBD1 or TRBD2 (5 bases each). The CDR3 has 13 amino acids. Germline values: CDR1 SSHAT, CDR2 FNYEAQ (reference sequence). CDR3 sequence: CASSTGQGETQYF. The CDR3 nucleotides are TGTGCTAGCAGCACGGGGCAAGGAGAGACCCAGTACTTC.

By share of the sample, this clonotype is medium-sized (0.01 to 0.1%). The V gene is TRBV2, the J gene TRBJ1-1; the D gene is possibly TRBD1 (5 bases). The germline V and J ends were trimmed by 6 bases and 4 bases, with 9 bases remaining between them. The CDR3 extends over 12 amino acids. Germline V CDR1 and CDR2: SNHLY, FYNNEI. CDR3 in amino acids: CASRIRVTEAFF. DNA of the CDR3: TGTGCCAGCAGGATCAGGGTCACTGAAGCTTTCTTT. The entire variable domain, with the rest obtained from reference TRBV2 and TRBJ1-1, is as follows: EPEVTQTPSHQVTQMGQEVILRCVPISNHLYFYWYRQILGQKVEFLVSFYNNEISEKSEIFDDQFSVERPDGSNFTLKIRSTKLEDSAMYFCASRIRVTEAFFGQGTRLTVV.

The chain joins TRBV5-6 to TRBJ2-7; D possibly corresponds to TRBD1 (6 bases). CDR1 is SGHDT, CDR2 YYEEEE, per germline. The CDR3 loop spans 11 amino acids. V was pared by 4 bases and J by 7 bases, with 9 bases between. CDR3 region: CASSTQGEQYF. The CDR3 region has the DNA TGTGCCAGCAGCACGCAGGGGGAGCAGTACTTC. The full variable domain, completed using reference TRBV5-6 and TRBJ2-7, is DAGVTQSPTHLIKTRGQQVTLRCSPKSGHDTVSWYQQALGQGPQFIFQYYEEEERQRGNFPDRFSGHQFPNYSSELNVNALLLGDSALYLCASSTQGEQYFGPGTRLTVT.

This clonotype appeared a few times. The CDR3 nucleotides read TGTGCCAGCAGTGATCAACAGGGGCCCTATGTAGGCTACACCTTC. Translating it yields CASSDQQGPYVGYTF. The rearrangement uses TRBV25-1 and TRBJ1-2, with 7 nucleotides matching TRBD1. After removal of 3 bases from V and 8 bases from J, the junction contained 12 bases not matched to a gene. Per the germline V gene, CDR1 is MGHDK and CDR2 is SYGVNS. This CDR3 has 15 amino acids.

In this sample, this clonotype is medium-sized (0.01 to 0.1%). J is TRBJ2-7 and V is TRBV7-2, with 8 positions matching TRBD2. The V segment lost 3 bases and the J segment 2 bases; nucleotides outside the gene matches: 3. The CDR3 has 14 residues. Germline V lookup: CDR1 SGHTA, CDR2 FQGNSA. CDR3 sequence: CASSFSGIPYEQYF. CDR3 nucleotide sequence: TGTGCCAGCAGCTTTAGCGGGATCCCCTACGAGCAGTACTTC.

This clonotype is labeled as medium-sized. The genes are TRBV12-3 or TRBV12-4 and TRBJ2-5, with D unclear. V gave up 2 bases and J gave up 1 base, with 5 bases separating them. This CDR3 has 13 residues. CDR3 region: CASSLFGQETQYF. The CDR3, as DNA: TGTGCCAGCAGTTTATTCGGCCAAGAGACCCAGTACTTC.

Relative to its sample, this clonotype is medium-sized. This chain connects TRBV6-5 to TRBJ2-7, with TRBD1 matching 9 bases. V lost 7 bases, J lost 0 bases, and 4 bases stayed unmatched. The CDR3 spans 14 residues. Germline V CDR1 and CDR2: MNHEY, SVGAGI. The CDR3 bases are TGTGCCAGCACTGGGACAGGGAGCTCCTACGAGCAGTACTTC. It yields the protein CASTGTGSSYEQYF.

V gene TRBV30 combines with J gene TRBJ2-5; D gene ambiguous. Per the germline V gene, CDR1 is GTSNPN and CDR2 is SVGIG (reference sequence). CDR3 length equals 12 residues. The V end lost 3 bases, the J end lost 5 bases, and 10 bases lay between the germline ends. DNA of the CDR3: TGTGCCTGGAGGCTGGTGGGGGAGACCCAGTACTTC. This encodes CAWRLVGETQYF.

The genes are TRBV10-1 and TRBJ2-2; 7 bases agree with TRBD2. V gave up 4 bases and J gave up 4 bases; unmatched junction bases: 6. Germline V gene data show CDR1 as WNHNN and CDR2 as SYGVQD (reference sequence). This CDR3 has 15 residues. For the CDR3, the DNA is TGCGCCAGCAGTGGACTAGCATCGGCCACCGGGGAGCTGTTTTTT. Amino acid sequence: CASSGLASATGELFF.

The chain recombines TRBV5-5 with TRBJ2-7; D might be TRBD2 (5 bases). The CDR3 runs to 17 residues. V dropped 2 bases and J dropped 9 bases, with 27 bases sitting between them. Germline V CDR1 and CDR2: SGHKS, YYEKEE (reference sequence). The CDR3 coding sequence is TGTGCCAGCAGCTTAATCGCGGCGGACGGAGGTGCCCCCGGGCAGTACTTC. It specifies CASSLIAADGGAPGQYF.

This clonotype was recorded a few times. V is TRBV5-1 and J is TRBJ2-1; 16 bases fit TRBD2. The germline CDR1 and CDR2 sequences are SGHRS and YFSETQ. The trim removed 7 bases at V and 8 bases at J, leaving 6 bases unmatched. The CDR3 runs to 15 residues. The CDR3 nucleotides read TGCGCCAGCGCTCCCGGGACTAGCGGGAGGGATGAGCAGTTCTTC. This translates into CASAPGTSGRDEQFF.

In this sample, this clonotype turned up a few times. The chain uses TRBV9 and TRBJ2-7; D unresolved. The V gene's germline CDR1 is SGDLS and CDR2 YYNGEE. The CDR3 length is 12 residues. The V gene lost 3 bases and the J gene lost 6 bases, with 10 bases spanning the gap. CDR3 in amino acids: CASSGRGLEQYF. CDR3 bases: TGTGCCAGCAGCGGCCGTGGGCTCGAGCAGTACTTC.

This clonotype is judged medium-sized. The genes are TRBV20-1 and TRBJ2-7; 9 bases are a match to TRBD2. This CDR3 is built from 15 residues. Per germline, CDR1 DFQATT and CDR2 SNEGSKA (reference sequence). V shed 5 bases and J 1 base; nucleotides not matched to a gene: 9. The CDR3, as DNA: TGCAGTGCTCCGCAACTAGCGGGCGGTTCCTACGAGCAGTACTTC. Its protein product is CSAPQLAGGSYEQYF.

This clonotype is classed as medium-sized. The CDR3 DNA is TGCAGCGTTGATAGCTCTGGGGCCAACGTCCTGACTTTC. Its translation is CSVDSSGANVLTF. The chain combines TRBV29-1 with TRBJ2-6; D remains ambiguous. The length of the CDR3 is 13 residues. V dropped 3 bases and J dropped 0 bases, with 3 bases sitting between them. Germline V gives CDR1 SQVTM, CDR2 ANQGSEA.

This clonotype is classed as medium-sized. The chain combines TRBV6-2 or TRBV6-3 with TRBJ1-2, with D possibly TRBD1 on 6 matching bases. Germline lookup yields CDR1 MNHEY and CDR2 SVGEGT. Trimming removed 6 bases at V and 3 bases at J, with 14 bases between. This CDR3 is built from 14 residues. The CDR3 sequence: CASSIQGYDYGYTF. In DNA form, the CDR3 reads TGTGCCAGCAGCATACAGGGATACGACTATGGCTACACCTTC.

Judged by abundance, this clonotype is medium-sized. This rearrangement joins TRBV29-1 to TRBJ1-2, with D maybe TRBD1 (6 bases). The V gene's germline CDR1 is SQVTM and CDR2 ANQGSEA. Trimming pared 0 bases from V and 8 bases from J, leaving 10 bases between. CDR3 length: 12 amino acids. CDR3 residues: CSVEDGGGGYTF. DNA of the CDR3: TGCAGCGTTGAAGATGGGGGCGGCGGCTACACCTTC.

In its sample, this clonotype is medium-sized (0.01 to 0.1%). V is TRBV27 and J is TRBJ2-7; 11 bases fit TRBD2. The CDR3 totals 15 residues. Per germline, CDR1 MNHEY and CDR2 SMNVEV (reference sequence). The J segment lost 5 bases and the V segment lost 2 bases, leaving 5 bases of the junction unmatched. In DNA, the CDR3 is TGTGCCAGCAGTTTAGGTAGCGGGAGGGCCAACGAGCAGTACTTC. This gives the protein CASSLGSGRANEQYF.

This clonotype was counted between two and nine times. The rearrangement uses TRBV25-1 and TRBJ2-7; the D is unclear. Germline assignment: CDR1 MGHDK and CDR2 SYGVNS. CDR3 length: 12 residues. Trimming pared 10 bases from V and 0 bases from J, leaving 10 bases between. The CDR3 DNA is TGTGCCACCAGAGAAGGCTCCTACGAGCAGTACTTC. It is translated as CATREGSYEQYF.

Judged by abundance, this clonotype is medium-sized (0.01 to 0.1%). The rearrangement uses TRBV7-8 and TRBJ1-4, with a possible D match to TRBD1 (5 bases). The CDR3 is made up of 15 amino acids. V lost 2 bases to trimming and J lost 8 bases, with 15 bases between them. The germline V gene encodes CDR1 SGHVS and CDR2 FQNEAQ. This CDR3 is CASSLIRQGEEKLFF. The CDR3 coding sequence is TGTGCCAGCAGCTTAATCCGGCAGGGCGAAGAAAAACTGTTTTTT.

Judged by abundance, this clonotype is medium-sized. V is TRBV9 and J is TRBJ1-2; 7 bases are shared with TRBD1. J lost 6 bases, V lost 4 bases, and 6 bases had no gene match. This CDR3 comprises 13 residues. The germline V gene has CDR1 SGDLS and CDR2 YYNGEE. CDR3 in DNA: TGTGCCAGCAGCACCCGGGACAGACATGGCTACACCTTC. Protein sequence: CASSTRDRHGYTF.

This clonotype was seen more than once but under ten times. The chain carries TRBV5-1 and TRBJ2-2; D might be TRBD1 or TRBD2, each matching 5 bases. The germline V and J ends were trimmed by 4 bases and 3 bases, with 10 bases remaining between them. CDR3 length: 14 amino acids. Germline V gene lookup returns CDR1 SGHRS and CDR2 YFSETQ. CDR3 residues: CASSLQGDTGELFF. DNA of the CDR3: TGCGCCAGCAGCCTCCAGGGAGACACCGGGGAGCTGTTTTTT.

This clonotype appeared a few times. The chain has TRBV12-3 or TRBV12-4 and TRBJ2-1; 7 positions agree with TRBD2. V lost 6 bases, J lost 12 bases, and 5 bases stayed unmatched. The CDR3 totals 11 residues. Here the CDR3 DNA reads TGTGCCAGCAGCGTCCGGGAGGTGCAGTTCTTC. It is translated as CASSVREVQFF.

The chain joins TRBV7-3 to TRBJ2-3; D uncertain. CDR1 is SGHTA and CDR2 is FQGTGA in the germline V gene. V lost 2 bases and J 4 bases, leaving 10 bases between the germline ends. CDR3 size: 14 residues. This CDR3 reads CASSLRASPDTQYF. The DNA of the CDR3 is TGTGCCAGCAGCTTACGAGCGTCGCCAGATACGCAGTATTTT.

In this sample, this clonotype is medium-sized. CDR3 amino acids: CALRGAAGNTQYF. CDR3 DNA: TGTGCCCTAAGGGGGGCGGCGGGGAATACGCAGTATTTT. This chain links TRBV28 with TRBJ2-3; D could derive from TRBD1 or TRBD2 (6 bases each). V lost 11 bases and J 7 bases, leaving 19 bases between the germline ends. The CDR3 loop spans 13 amino acids. Germline CDR1 is MDHEN and CDR2 is SYDVKM.